This is a list of T cell receptor beta chains from one sample in a study of T cell responses to AZD1222 COVID-19 vaccine. Generated by immunoSEQ multiplex PCR, the TCRdb table keeps only in-frame clones and is missing some. The repertoire holds 150,000 to 200,000 clones, around 87% seen once, with approximately 2.5% in the top ten. Material: peripheral blood, obtained on day 0 of AZD1222 vaccination. These receptors came from an adult in good health. The CDR3 runs from the conserved cysteine through the conserved F or W.

TRBJ2-1,TRBV6-2/TRBV6-3,CASSYSALVSEQFF
TRBJ2-2,TRBV20-1,CSASANTGELFF
TRBJ1-1,TRBV11-3,CASSSTGGVTEAFF
TRBJ1-5,TRBV6-5,CASRREQDSLPQHF
TRBJ1-1,TRBV2,CASSGGTEAFF
TRBJ2-1,TRBV6-1,CASSEGQFYNEQFF
TRBJ2-3,TRBV27,CASSLYTGGTDTQYF
TRBJ2-7,TRBV9,CASSVDTNSRREQYF
TRBJ1-1,TRBV30,CAWSRDRGLGTEAFF
TRBJ1-4,TRBV5-1,CASSPGQQGEKLFF
TRBJ1-1,TRBV5-1,CASSGGTNTEAFF
TRBJ2-7,TRBV5-8,CASSPTTVF
TRBJ2-7,TRBV7-9,CASSRQRGEQYF
TRBJ1-6,TRBV7-2,CASSSGTSNSPLHF
TRBJ1-2,TRBV7-2,CASSRYYGYTF
TRBJ1-3,TRBV4-1,CASSQRPQYGSGNTIYF
TRBJ2-3,TRBV10-1,CASSDRSAGHLTDTQYF
TRBJ2-3,TRBV9,CASTPTSGTDTQYF
TRBJ1-4,TRBV7-8,CASSPSVRQSTNEKLFF
TRBJ2-1,TRBV7-3,CASSSAGSYNEQFF
TRBJ1-5,TRBV6-5,CASSYSGQMNQPQHF
TRBJ1-3,TRBV30,CAWMGSTGNTIYF
TRBJ2-1,TRBV27,CASSLVGLSNEQFF
TRBJ1-1,TRBV6-2/TRBV6-3,CASSYPDRRNTEAFF
TRBJ2-3,TRBV7-9,CASSSDSGRAPDTQYF
TRBJ1-2,TRBV5-4,CASSPQIGAPRDAGYTF
TRBJ1-2,TRBV10-3,CAISELDIISF
TRBJ2-7,TRBV20-1,CSAREMTSSYEQYF
TRBJ1-2,TRBV3-1/TRBV3-2,CASSRGLANYGYTF
TRBJ2-1,TRBV27,CASSLTSGRYNEQFF
TRBJ2-7,TRBV7-2,CASRDLGQGYYEQYF
TRBJ2-7,TRBV29-1,CSVERGGEQYF
TRBJ2-5,TRBV3-1/TRBV3-2,CASSQDLIGGRGETQYF
TRBJ1-1,TRBV30,CAWRSGTVGDTEAFF
TRBJ1-1,TRBV5-6,CASSLRGARNTEAFF
TRBJ2-7,TRBV5-1,CASSFRDRGDEQYF